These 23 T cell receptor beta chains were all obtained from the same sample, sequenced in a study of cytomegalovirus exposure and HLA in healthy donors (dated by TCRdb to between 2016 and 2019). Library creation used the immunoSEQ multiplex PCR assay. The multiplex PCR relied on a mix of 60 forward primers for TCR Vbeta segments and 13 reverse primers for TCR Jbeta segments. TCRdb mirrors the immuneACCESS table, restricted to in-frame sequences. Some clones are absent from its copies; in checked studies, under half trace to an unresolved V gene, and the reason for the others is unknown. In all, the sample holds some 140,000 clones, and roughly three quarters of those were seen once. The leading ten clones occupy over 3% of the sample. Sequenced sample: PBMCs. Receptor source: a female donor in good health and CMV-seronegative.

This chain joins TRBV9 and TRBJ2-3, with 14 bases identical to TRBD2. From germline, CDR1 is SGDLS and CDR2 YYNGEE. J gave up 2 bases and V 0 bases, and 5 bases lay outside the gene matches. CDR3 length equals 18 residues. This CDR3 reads CASSVDLGLAGVTDTQYF. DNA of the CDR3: TGTGCCAGCAGCGTAGATTTGGGACTAGCGGGAGTCACAGATACGCAGTATTTT.

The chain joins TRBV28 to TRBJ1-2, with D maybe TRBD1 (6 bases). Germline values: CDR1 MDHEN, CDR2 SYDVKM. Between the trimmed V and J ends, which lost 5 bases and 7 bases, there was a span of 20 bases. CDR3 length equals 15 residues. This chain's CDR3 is CASSLPGRGQRGYTF. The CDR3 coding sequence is TGTGCCAGCAGTCTACCGGGCAGGGGTCAACGTGGCTACACCTTC.

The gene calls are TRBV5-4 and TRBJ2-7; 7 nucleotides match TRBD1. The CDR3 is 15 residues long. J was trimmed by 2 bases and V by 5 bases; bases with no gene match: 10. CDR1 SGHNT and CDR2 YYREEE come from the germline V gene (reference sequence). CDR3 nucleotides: TGTGCCAGCAGTATACCGGGACAGAGAGCCTACGAGCAGTACTTC. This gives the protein CASSIPGQRAYEQYF.

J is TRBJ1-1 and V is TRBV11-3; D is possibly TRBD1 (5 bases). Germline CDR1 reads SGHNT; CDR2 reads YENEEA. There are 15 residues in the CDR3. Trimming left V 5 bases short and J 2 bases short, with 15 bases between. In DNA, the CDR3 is TGTGCCAGCAGCCTCACTTGGGGGGTAAACACTGAAGCTTTCTTT. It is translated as CASSLTWGVNTEAFF.

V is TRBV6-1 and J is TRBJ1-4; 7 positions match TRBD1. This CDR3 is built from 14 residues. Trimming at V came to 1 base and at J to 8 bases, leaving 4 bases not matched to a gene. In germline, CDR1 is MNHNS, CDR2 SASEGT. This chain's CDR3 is CASSEVSGGEKLFF. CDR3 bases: TGTGCCAGCAGTGAAGTGTCAGGGGGGGAAAAACTGTTTTTT.

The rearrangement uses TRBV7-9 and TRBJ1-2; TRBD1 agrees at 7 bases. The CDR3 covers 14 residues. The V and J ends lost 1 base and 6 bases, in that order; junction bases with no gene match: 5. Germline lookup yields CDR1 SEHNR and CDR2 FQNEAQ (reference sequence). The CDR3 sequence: CASSLVWDRHGYTF. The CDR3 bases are TGTGCCAGCAGCTTAGTTTGGGACAGACATGGCTACACCTTC.

In nucleotides, the CDR3 is TGTGCCAGCAGCTTAACCCCGACAGCTGACACTGAAGCTTTCTTT. This encodes CASSLTPTADTEAFF. The chain carries TRBV7-3 and TRBJ1-1, with D possibly being TRBD1 (5 bases). V shed 0 bases and J shed 3 bases, with 11 bases lying between them. Germline CDR1 is SGHTA and CDR2 is FQGTGA. This CDR3 has 15 amino acids.

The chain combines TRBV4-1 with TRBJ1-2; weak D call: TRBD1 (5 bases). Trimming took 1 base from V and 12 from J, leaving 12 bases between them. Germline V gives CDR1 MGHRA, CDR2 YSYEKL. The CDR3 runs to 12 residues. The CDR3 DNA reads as TGCGCCAGCAGCCAAGTCGGAGGGGAGAACACCTTC. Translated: CASSQVGGENTF.

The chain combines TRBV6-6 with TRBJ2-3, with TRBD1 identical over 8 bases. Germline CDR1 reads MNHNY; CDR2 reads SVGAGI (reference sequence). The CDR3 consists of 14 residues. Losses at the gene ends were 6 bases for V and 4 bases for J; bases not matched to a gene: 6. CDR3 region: CASRQTGAADTQYF. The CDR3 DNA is TGTGCCAGCAGGCAGACAGGGGCGGCAGATACGCAGTATTTT.

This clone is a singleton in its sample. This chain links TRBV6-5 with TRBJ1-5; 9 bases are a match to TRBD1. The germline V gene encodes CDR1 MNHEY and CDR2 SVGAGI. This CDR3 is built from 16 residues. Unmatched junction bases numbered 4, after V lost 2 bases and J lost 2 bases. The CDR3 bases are TGTGCCAGCAGTTACGACAGGACAGGGGGCAATCAGCCCCAGCATTTT. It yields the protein CASSYDRTGGNQPQHF.

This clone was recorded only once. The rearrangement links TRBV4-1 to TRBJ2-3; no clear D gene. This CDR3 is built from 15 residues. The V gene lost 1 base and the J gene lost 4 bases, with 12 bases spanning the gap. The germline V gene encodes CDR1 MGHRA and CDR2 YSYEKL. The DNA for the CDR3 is TGCGCCAGCAGCCAAGGAGAACAGACCCCAGATACGCAGTATTTT. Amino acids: CASSQGEQTPDTQYF.

This chain's CDR3 is CATATGGGEKLFF. CDR3 bases: TGTGCCACCGCGACAGGGGGAGGAGAAAAACTGTTTTTT. The chain uses TRBV7-9 and TRBJ1-4; 9 nucleotides agree with TRBD1. CDR1 SEHNR and CDR2 FQNEAQ come from the germline V gene (reference sequence). V shed 10 bases and J 8 bases; nucleotides not matched to a gene: 8. This CDR3 is 13 amino acids long.

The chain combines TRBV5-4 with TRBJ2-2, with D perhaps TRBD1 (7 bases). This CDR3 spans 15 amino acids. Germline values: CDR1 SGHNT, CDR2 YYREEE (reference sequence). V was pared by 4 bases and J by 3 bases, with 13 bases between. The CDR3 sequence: CASSPGDRYTGELFF. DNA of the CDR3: TGTGCCAGCAGCCCGGGGGACAGATACACCGGGGAGCTGTTTTTT.

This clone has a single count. The CDR3 region has the DNA TGTGCCAGCAGCGCCATCGGGACAGATCATTACAATGAGCAGTTCTTC. Its translation: CASSAIGTDHYNEQFF. V and J are TRBV9 and TRBJ2-1; 7 nucleotides agree with TRBD1. Germline assignment: CDR1 SGDLS and CDR2 YYNGEE. The CDR3 spans 16 residues. V lost 3 bases to trimming and J lost 4 bases; unmatched junction nucleotides: 10.

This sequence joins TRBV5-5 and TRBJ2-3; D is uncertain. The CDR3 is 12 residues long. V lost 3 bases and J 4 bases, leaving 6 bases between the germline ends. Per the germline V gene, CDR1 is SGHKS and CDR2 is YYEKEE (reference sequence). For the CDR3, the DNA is TGTGCCAGCAGCTGGCGGCCAGATACGCAGTATTTT. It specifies CASSWRPDTQYF.

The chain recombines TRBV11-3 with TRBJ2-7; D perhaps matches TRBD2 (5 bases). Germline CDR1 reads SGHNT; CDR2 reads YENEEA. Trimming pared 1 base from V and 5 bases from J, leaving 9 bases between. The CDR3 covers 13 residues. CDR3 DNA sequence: TGTGCCAGCAGCTTAGTAGTCGGGGACGAGCAGTACTTC. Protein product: CASSLVVGDEQYF.

DNA of the CDR3: TGTGCCAGCAGTTTCGCGATCACTGAAGCTTTCTTT. Translation gives CASSFAITEAFF. The rearrangement uses TRBV28 and TRBJ1-1, with D unclear. The CDR3 length is 12 residues. CDR1 is MDHEN and CDR2 is SYDVKM in the germline V gene. V was pared by 3 bases and J by 4 bases, with 6 bases between.

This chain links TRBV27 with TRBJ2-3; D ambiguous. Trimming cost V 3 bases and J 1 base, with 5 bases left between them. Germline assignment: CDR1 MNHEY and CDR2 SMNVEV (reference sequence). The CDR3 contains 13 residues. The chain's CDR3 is CASSFPGTDTQYF. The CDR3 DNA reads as TGTGCCAGCAGTTTTCCGGGCACAGATACGCAGTATTTT.

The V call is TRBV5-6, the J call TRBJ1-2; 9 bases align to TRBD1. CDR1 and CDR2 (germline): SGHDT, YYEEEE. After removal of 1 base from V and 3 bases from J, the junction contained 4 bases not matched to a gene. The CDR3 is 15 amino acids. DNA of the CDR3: TGTGCCAGCAGCTTGTGGGACAGGGAAGACTATGGCTACACCTTC. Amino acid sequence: CASSLWDREDYGYTF.

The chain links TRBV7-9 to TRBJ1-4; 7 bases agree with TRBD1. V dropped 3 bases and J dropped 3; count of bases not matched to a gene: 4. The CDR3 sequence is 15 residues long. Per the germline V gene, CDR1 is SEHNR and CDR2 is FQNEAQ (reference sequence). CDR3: CASSFTGAANEKLFF. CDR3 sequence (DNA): TGTGCCAGCAGCTTCACAGGGGCAGCTAATGAAAAACTGTTTTTT.

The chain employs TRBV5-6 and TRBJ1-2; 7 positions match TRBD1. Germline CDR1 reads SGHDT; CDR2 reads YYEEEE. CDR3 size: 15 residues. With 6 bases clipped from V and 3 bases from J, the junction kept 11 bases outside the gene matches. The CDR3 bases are TGTGCCAGCACCCGAAGGGGGCGTCGGGACTATGGCTACACCTTC. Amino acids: CASTRRGRRDYGYTF.

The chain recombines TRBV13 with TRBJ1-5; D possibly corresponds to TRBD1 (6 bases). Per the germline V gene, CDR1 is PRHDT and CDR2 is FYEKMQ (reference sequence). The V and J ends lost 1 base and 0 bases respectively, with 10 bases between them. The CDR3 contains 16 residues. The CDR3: CASSLATGYSNQPQHF. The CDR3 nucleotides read TGTGCCAGCAGCTTAGCTACAGGGTATAGCAATCAGCCCCAGCATTTT.

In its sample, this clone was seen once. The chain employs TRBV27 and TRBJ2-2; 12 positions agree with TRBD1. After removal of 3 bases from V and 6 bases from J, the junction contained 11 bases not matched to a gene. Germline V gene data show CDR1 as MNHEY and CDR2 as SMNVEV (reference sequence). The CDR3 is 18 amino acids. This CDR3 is CASSFPSSGTGGPGELFF. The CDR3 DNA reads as TGTGCCAGCAGTTTCCCGTCCTCCGGGACAGGGGGCCCCGGGGAGCTGTTTTTT.